Listed here is a single TCR beta chain. The antigen is unknown. The entry originates in a study of cytomegalovirus exposure and HLA in healthy donors. Broader study findings: Later analysis suggested most CMV-associated TCR beta chains were HLA-restricted. Compared with the approximately 700-donor mean, an Asian-associated ancestry cluster reportedly had fewer N-insertions, according to a later analysis.

The CDR3 loop spans 13 amino acids. V lost 3 bases and J lost 6; bases outside the gene matches: 2. CDR1 LNHDA and CDR2 SQIVND come from the germline V gene (reference sequence). Primers: 60 Vbeta forward and 13 Jbeta reverse. Sequencing was performed with immunoSEQ multiplex PCR; in TCRdb, only in-frame clones are kept and a portion is missing. Among approximately 160,000 clones listed, roughly 79% were seen once. Sequencing was performed on PBMCs. The source is a man aged 40-55 years in good health and CMV-seronegative. This rearrangement joins TRBV19 to TRBJ2-1; TRBD2 aligns across 7 bases. The CDR3: CASSMGTINEQFF. The DNA for the CDR3 is TGTGCCAGTAGTATGGGGACTATCAATGAGCAGTTCTTC.